This T cell receptor (beta chain) was profiled in a study of T cell changes during pregnancy in multiple sclerosis. CDR3 length: 15 residues. CDR1 is SGHRS and CDR2 is YFSETQ in the germline V gene. The germline V and J ends were trimmed by 1 base and 3 bases, with 8 bases remaining between them. This clone was seen a single time. Libraries were prepared by immunoSEQ multiplex PCR; TCRdb keeps only in-frame clonotypes and omits some of them. The table has about 48,000 clones, around 94% seen once. The sequence came from a female donor in good health, enrolled as a control in a pregnancy study. The V gene is TRBV5-1, the J gene TRBJ2-6; D possibly corresponds to TRBD2 (5 bases). This material consisted of CD4+ T cells from peripheral blood mononuclear cells, taken in the second trimester of pregnancy. CDR3 DNA: TGCGCCAGCAGCTTGATAGGGAGTGGGGCCAACGTCCTGACTTTC. As protein: CASSLIGSGANVLTF.